Below, 32 T cell receptor beta chains from the same sample are listed, as sequenced in a study of blood T cell repertoires in COVID-19. Data came from immunoSEQ multiplex PCR; TCRdb stores just in-frame clones and leaves some out. This table holds about 160,000 clones, about 81% found once. The sample comprised peripheral blood. Source of these receptors: a human donor in a cohort sampled during active COVID-19.

Regarding this clone: At one end, the junction sequence differs from germline, possibly due to a read error. V usage is TRBV2 and J usage is TRBJ2-7; 7 nucleotides agree with TRBD1. The CDR3 loop spans 10 amino acids. Per the germline V gene, CDR1 is SNHLY and CDR2 is FYNNEI. The CDR3 DNA reads as TGTGCCAGCAGTAGGAAGGGGGCGCTCTTC. Translation gives CASSRKGALF.

The rearrangement joins TRBV18 to TRBJ1-6; maybe TRBD1 (6 bases). The V and J ends lost 6 bases and 7 bases respectively, with 10 bases between them. This CDR3 contains 13 residues. From germline, CDR1 is KGHSH and CDR2 LQKENI. CDR3 nucleotide sequence: TGTGCCAGCTCGTCGCAGGGGAATTCACCCCTCCACTTT. It codes for CASSSQGNSPLHF.

This clone was picked up a small number of times. This chain uses TRBV7-9 with TRBJ1-1; 7 positions match TRBD1. The trim removed 0 bases at V and 1 base at J, leaving 2 bases unmatched. The CDR3 runs 15 residues. Germline CDR1 is SEHNR and CDR2 is FQNEAQ (reference sequence). For the CDR3, the DNA is TGTGCCAGCAGCTTAGCGACAGGGACGAACACTGAAGCTTTCTTT. This gives the protein CASSLATGTNTEAFF.

The table lists this clone with a count of one. V gene TRBV27 combines with J gene TRBJ2-7; 7 nucleotides align to TRBD2. The CDR3 contains 13 residues. Germline CDR1 and CDR2: MNHEY and SMNVEV (reference sequence). J gave up 2 bases and V 5 bases, and 3 bases lay outside the gene matches. The CDR3 region is CASSRRGTYEQYF. The CDR3 nucleotides are TGTGCCAGCAGTCGGCGGGGGACCTACGAGCAGTACTTC.

The chain carries TRBV15 and TRBJ2-3, with D tentatively TRBD1 (5 bases). The CDR3 totals 15 residues. Germline V gene sequence: CDR1 LNHNV, CDR2 YYDKDF (reference sequence). V dropped 4 bases and J dropped 1 base, with 12 bases sitting between them. CDR3 region: CATSTAGAGTDTQYF. CDR3 DNA sequence: TGTGCCACCAGCACAGCTGGGGCTGGCACAGATACGCAGTATTTT.

The rearrangement uses TRBV18 and TRBJ1-3, with TRBD1 identical over 11 bases. CDR1 and CDR2 from the germline V gene are KGHSH and LQKENI. The CDR3 sequence is 18 residues long. The ends lost 0 bases at V and 0 bases at J; junction bases unmatched: 4. CDR3 loop: CASSPPGTGGTSGNTIYF. CDR3 sequence (DNA): TGTGCCAGCTCACCACCGGGGACAGGGGGAACCTCTGGAAACACCATATATTTT.

The V call is TRBV13, the J call TRBJ2-3; 11 nucleotides match TRBD2. CDR3 length equals 16 residues. The germline V gene encodes CDR1 PRHDT and CDR2 FYEKMQ (reference sequence). V was clipped by 4 bases and J by 2 bases; unmatched bases: 5. CDR3 protein: CASSYRLAGYTDTQYF. CDR3 in DNA: TGTGCCAGCAGCTATAGACTAGCGGGGTACACAGATACGCAGTATTTT.

This chain links TRBV19 with TRBJ2-2, with 7 bases fitting TRBD1. Germline V gene data show CDR1 as LNHDA and CDR2 as SQIVND (reference sequence). The CDR3 totals 16 residues. V was pared by 3 bases and J by 3 bases, with 7 bases of the junction left unmatched. The CDR3 DNA reads as TGTGCCAGTAGTATGAGAAGGCAGGGGGACACCGGGGAGCTGTTTTTT. The encoded protein is CASSMRRQGDTGELFF.

This clone has at least ten counts. The chain uses TRBV5-6 and TRBJ1-5, with D tentatively TRBD1 (5 bases). The germline CDR1 and CDR2 sequences are SGHDT and YYEEEE. This CDR3 has 16 amino acids. Trimming shortened V by 3 bases and J by 5 bases, and 18 bases separated the two germline ends. The CDR3 DNA follows: TGTGCCAGCAGCTACAGCCGGAGGGGCAACTATCAGCCCCAGCATTTT. Protein product: CASSYSRRGNYQPQHF.

This clone has a handful of counts. The CDR3 protein is CASSYYGVSYEQYF. The CDR3 coding sequence is TGTGCCAGCAGTTACTACGGGGTCTCCTACGAGCAGTACTTC. This chain links TRBV6-2 or TRBV6-3 with TRBJ2-7; D is possibly TRBD2 (5 bases). The CDR3 runs 14 residues. The germline V gene encodes CDR1 MNHEY and CDR2 SVGEGT. V lost 1 base to trimming and J lost 0 bases, with 7 bases between them.

The gene calls are TRBV21-1 and TRBJ1-5; the table's TRBD1 call for D was not verified on the DNA. TRBV21-1 is a listed pseudogene. The CDR3 has 13 residues. CDR3 amino acids: CATNGLGNQPQHF. CDR3 bases: TGTGCCACCAATGGGCTGGGCAATCAGCCCCAGCATTTT.

The CDR3 sequence: CASSWGTNYNYGYTF. As DNA, the CDR3 is TGTGCCAGCAGCTGGGGGACAAATTACAACTATGGCTACACCTTC. V gene TRBV5-5 combines with J gene TRBJ1-2; possibly TRBD1 for D (6 bases). The V gene lost 3 bases and the J gene lost 2 bases, with 14 bases spanning the gap. Germline V gene lookup returns CDR1 SGHKS and CDR2 YYEKEE (reference sequence). The CDR3 runs to 15 residues.

As concerns this clone: The sample has other DNA sequences that encode this CDR3 too. The rearrangement links TRBV5-6 to TRBJ2-5; 8 nucleotides line up with TRBD1. The CDR3 has 13 amino acids. The junction had 4 bases not matched to a gene; V was cut back by 5 bases and J by 4 bases. CDR1 is SGHDT and CDR2 is YYEEEE in the germline V gene. The CDR3 protein is CASRSDRGETQYF. In nucleotides, the CDR3 is TGTGCCAGCAGATCAGACAGGGGAGAGACCCAGTACTTC.

The chain couples TRBV19 to TRBJ2-7, with TRBD2 identical over 13 bases. The germline V gene has CDR1 LNHDA and CDR2 SQIVND (reference sequence). J gave up 6 bases and V 3 bases, and 8 bases lay outside the gene matches. The length of the CDR3 is 16 residues. The CDR3 DNA is TGTGCCAGTAGTATGGAACTAGCGGGAGGGCCGGGCGAGCAGTACTTC. It codes for CASSMELAGGPGEQYF.

This clone occurred once. The V gene is TRBV6-5, the J gene TRBJ2-2; TRBD1 agrees at 7 bases. CDR3 length: 15 amino acids. Germline CDR1 reads MNHEY; CDR2 reads SVGAGI. The junction had 7 bases not matched to a gene; V was cut back by 5 bases and J by 4 bases. For the CDR3, the DNA is TGTGCCAGCAGTAACCCGACAGGGATCACCGGGGAGCTGTTTTTT. It yields the protein CASSNPTGITGELFF.

The genes are TRBV5-4 and TRBJ1-1, with D perhaps TRBD1 (6 bases). Germline values: CDR1 SGHNT, CDR2 YYREEE (reference sequence). Trimming left V 0 bases short and J 0 bases short, with 6 bases between. This CDR3 contains 14 residues. In DNA, the CDR3 is TGTGCCAGCAGCTTGGGGGACATGAACACTGAAGCTTTCTTT. Encoded protein: CASSLGDMNTEAFF.

This clone was recorded many times. The chain carries TRBV30 and TRBJ2-7; TRBD1 matches at 10 bases. Trimming took 4 bases from V and 4 from J; bases not matched to a gene: 4. The CDR3 spans 13 residues. Germline V gene sequence: CDR1 GTSNPN, CDR2 SVGIG (reference sequence). This chain's CDR3 is CAWTPGQGYEQYF. CDR3 nucleotide sequence: TGTGCCTGGACGCCGGGACAGGGGTACGAGCAGTACTTC.

This chain joins TRBV9 and TRBJ2-7; D may be TRBD1 (5 bases). V lost 5 bases and J lost 1, with 13 bases in between. This CDR3 contains 14 residues. The germline V gene has CDR1 SGDLS and CDR2 YYNGEE. The CDR3, as DNA: TGTGCCAGCAGGGTAAGGGGCCGTTCCTACGAGCAGTACTTC. Its translation: CASRVRGRSYEQYF.

V is TRBV19 and J is TRBJ1-5; D remains unclear. V was pared by 10 bases and J by 7 bases, with 20 bases between. Germline assignment: CDR1 LNHDA and CDR2 SQIVND (reference sequence). This CDR3 has 14 residues. The CDR3 coding sequence is TGTGCCACTTCCGACCGGGAGAGCGGGCAGCCCCAGCATTTT. Translated, it gives CATSDRESGQPQHF.

This chain connects TRBV5-6 to TRBJ2-2, with TRBD1 identical over 8 bases. The V and J ends lost 2 bases and 4 bases, in that order; junction bases with no gene match: 7. There are 16 residues in the CDR3. Germline loops: CDR1 SGHDT, CDR2 YYEEEE. CDR3 amino acids: CASSFGQGAVTGELFF. Here the CDR3 DNA reads TGTGCCAGCAGCTTCGGTCAGGGGGCTGTCACCGGGGAGCTGTTTTTT.

The chain uses TRBV7-9 and TRBJ1-5; D is unresolved. V dropped 5 bases and J dropped 3 bases, with 5 bases sitting between them. The CDR3 sequence is 12 residues long. Per germline, CDR1 SEHNR and CDR2 FQNEAQ (reference sequence). CDR3: CASSAYNQPQHF. The DNA for the CDR3 is TGTGCCAGCAGCGCCTACAATCAGCCCCAGCATTTT. The full variable domain, completed using reference TRBV7-9 and TRBJ1-5, is DTGVSQNPRHKITKRGQNVTFRCDPISEHNRLYWYRQTLGQGPEFLTYFQNEAQLEKSRLLSDRFSAERPKGSFSTLEIQRTEQGDSAMYLCASSAYNQPQHFGDGTRLSIL.

The CDR3 DNA is TGTGCCAGCAGGTGGGGCTTCCAGGCCTACGAGCAGTACTTC. Protein product: CASRWGFQAYEQYF. J is TRBJ2-7 and V is TRBV27; perhaps TRBD1 as D (5 bases). Trimming left V 6 bases short and J 2 bases short, with 14 bases between. Germline V gene data show CDR1 as MNHEY and CDR2 as SMNVEV (reference sequence). The CDR3 has 14 residues.

V is TRBV4-3 and J is TRBJ2-1; D may be TRBD2 (6 bases). The CDR3 loop spans 16 amino acids. Germline V CDR1 and CDR2: LGHNA, YSLEER. V was pared by 0 bases and J by 3 bases, with 12 bases between. CDR3: CASSQDGGGSYNEQFF. CDR3 bases: TGCGCCAGCAGCCAAGATGGTGGAGGGAGCTACAATGAGCAGTTCTTC.

In DNA form, the CDR3 reads TGTGCCAGCAGCGTGGTCGCTAGCTCCACCGGGGAGCTGTTTTTT. Residues: CASSVVASSTGELFF. The chain employs TRBV7-6 and TRBJ2-2; D perhaps matches TRBD2 (5 bases). Germline loops: CDR1 SGHVS, CDR2 FNYEAQ. V lost 5 bases and J 4 bases, leaving 14 bases between the germline ends. The CDR3 is 15 residues long.

As to this clone: The same CDR3 is also encoded by other DNA sequences in this sample. The V call is TRBV30, the J call TRBJ2-1; D not resolved. V lost 0 bases and J lost 7, with 10 bases in between. Germline CDR1 and CDR2: GTSNPN and SVGIG (reference sequence). This CDR3 has 13 residues. CDR3 nucleotide sequence: TGTGCCTGGAGTGTACGGTCGGGTAATGAGCAGTTCTTC. Its protein is CAWSVRSGNEQFF.

This chain uses TRBV7-8 with TRBJ1-2; D gene ambiguous. CDR3 size: 14 residues. The V gene's germline CDR1 is SGHVS and CDR2 FQNEAQ. The V gene lost 5 bases and the J gene lost 4 bases, with 14 bases spanning the gap. The CDR3 spells CASSGREGSYGYTF. Here the CDR3 DNA reads TGTGCCAGCAGCGGTCGAGAGGGTTCCTATGGCTACACCTTC.

For the CDR3, the DNA is TGTGCCAGCAGTTACTTATCCGGGATGACGAACACTGAAGCTTTCTTT. Translating it yields CASSYLSGMTNTEAFF. The chain has TRBV6-5 and TRBJ1-1; D gene unclear. The CDR3 consists of 16 residues. Trimming pared 1 base from V and 1 base from J, leaving 13 bases between. Germline lookup yields CDR1 MNHEY and CDR2 SVGAGI.

This clone was seen a few times. The rearrangement links TRBV21-1 to TRBJ1-3; TRBD1 was called by the table and not checked on the DNA. TRBV21-1 has pseudogene status. This CDR3 has 16 residues. The CDR3 sequence is CASSKIGRGAENTIYF. The DNA for the CDR3 is TGTGCCAGCAGCAAAATAGGCAGGGGCGCGGAGAACACCATATATTTT.

As to this clone: Other DNA sequences of this sample code for an identical CDR3. The chain joins TRBV7-2 to TRBJ1-1; D is unresolved. There are 12 residues in the CDR3. Trimming cost V 5 bases and J 1 base, with 5 bases left between them. Germline values: CDR1 SGHTA, CDR2 FQGNSA. The CDR3 coding sequence is TGTGCCAGCAGCAGCCAGAACACTGAAGCTTTCTTT. Protein sequence: CASSSQNTEAFF.

V usage is TRBV7-9 and J usage is TRBJ2-7, with D possibly being TRBD2 (5 bases). This CDR3 is 10 amino acids long. The germline gives CDR1 SEHNR, CDR2 FQNEAQ (reference sequence). The CDR3, as DNA: TGTGGCGGGTCGGGGTACGAGCAGTACTTC. Residues: CGGSGYEQYF.

The chain joins TRBV10-1 to TRBJ2-3; 11 nucleotides align to TRBD2. The germline CDR1 and CDR2 sequences are WNHNN and SYGVQD (reference sequence). J was trimmed by 5 bases and V by 6 bases; bases with no gene match: 7. This CDR3 is built from 15 residues. The CDR3 loop is CASSGSGRDGDTQYF. CDR3 nucleotide sequence: TGCGCCAGCAGCGGTAGCGGGAGGGATGGAGATACGCAGTATTTT.

This chain connects TRBV28 to TRBJ1-1; TRBD1 is a possible D gene (5 bases). Trimming stripped 6 bases from V and 5 bases from J, with 22 bases between. This CDR3 has 16 residues. The germline CDR1 and CDR2 sequences are MDHEN and SYDVKM. In DNA form, the CDR3 reads TGTGCCAGCAGGTCATCGGCGGCTGGGGCGGGGACTGAAGCTTTCTTT. It specifies CASRSSAAGAGTEAFF.